These 2 T cell receptor beta chains came from one sample sequenced in a study of T cell changes during pregnancy in multiple sclerosis. The table came from immunoSEQ multiplex PCR; TCRdb's copy has only in-frame clones and leaves some out. The repertoire includes some 21,000 clones, approximately 86% of them detected once, and 15% to 19% sits in the top ten. The input for sequencing was CD8+ T cells from peripheral blood mononuclear cells, taken in the first trimester of pregnancy. These receptor sequences come from a female donor in good health, enrolled as a control in a pregnancy study.

This clone was observed a few times. CDR3 DNA sequence: TGTGCCAGCAGCTTTAGGGGAGGGGACGGTTCCTACGAGCAGTACTTC. The encoded protein is CASSFRGGDGSYEQYF. V usage is TRBV7-2 and J usage is TRBJ2-7; 7 nucleotides line up with TRBD2. The CDR3 is 16 amino acids. Germline V CDR1 and CDR2: SGHTA, FQGNSA. After removal of 3 bases from V and 1 base from J, the junction contained 9 bases not matched to a gene.

This chain connects TRBV7-2 to TRBJ2-7, with 15 positions matching TRBD2. CDR1 and CDR2 from the germline V gene are SGHTA and FQGNSA. This CDR3 has 17 residues. The ends lost 1 base at V and 6 bases at J; junction bases unmatched: 7. The CDR3, as DNA: TGTGCCAGCAGCTTAGTTGGGACTAGCGGGAGGTCCGGCGAGCAGTACTTC. Protein: CASSLVGTSGRSGEQYF.